This TCR beta chain emerged from a study of PD-1 blockade in classical Hodgkin lymphoma. Study details: Intravenous delivery of nivolumab at 3 mg/kg to patients occurred every 2 weeks. Study results and limitations: Reported baseline diversity: healthy donors highest, relapsed/refractory patients lowest. CD8+ TCR diversity did not rise significantly by C4D1, unlike CD4+. Partial responders and progressors had significantly lower baseline TCR diversity.

Remarks on this clone: Antigen specificity is unknown.

Described time point: cycle 4 day 1 (C4D1), after less than 7 weeks of nivolumab. Every single patient, without exception, relapsed after autologous stem cell transplantation, and brentuximab vedotin exposure varied. Using magnetic negative selection, the CD4+ T cells were separated out of thawed PBMCs. The table came from immunoSEQ multiplex PCR; TCRdb's copy has only in-frame clones and leaves some out. The table shows 8,500 to 13,000 clones, with around four fifths occurring only once. The TCR was taken from a human donor with classical Hodgkin lymphoma. Sequenced here: CD4+ T cells from blood, sampled before the fourth cycle of nivolumab.

DNA of the CDR3: TGTGCCAGCAGTTTTAGGGGCCTGGTGACACGTACCTACGAGCAGTACTTC. It translates to CASSFRGLVTRTYEQYF. This chain links TRBV28 with TRBJ2-7; possible D gene TRBD1, 5 bases. V was shortened by 3 bases and J by 2 bases, with 20 bases between the two germline ends. The CDR3 is 17 amino acids. Germline V CDR1 and CDR2: MDHEN, SYDVKM.